A selection of T cell receptor beta chains follows, all from one sample in a study of blood T cell repertoires in COVID-19. TCRdb's table, derived via immunoSEQ multiplex PCR, lists solely in-frame clones and lacks some. The sample has roughly 210,000 clones, less than 90% seen once; the top ten hold about 11%. Sequencing was done on a sample of peripheral blood. These receptor sequences come from an elderly woman with COVID-19, enrolled during active disease. Both conserved end residues are part of each CDR3. D genes are given only for firm matches. Clone size is given for some rows only: seen once, a few or many times, or a class if the clone is expanded.

cdr3_nt cdr3_aa j_call clone_size d_call v_call
TGTGCCAGCAGTTTTCAGGGCTCTAGCAATCAGCCCCAGCATTTT CASSFQGSSNQPQHF TRBJ1-5 NA NA TRBV28
TGTGCTAGCAGCTTAGATGGCCTTTCACCCCTCCACTTT CASSLDGLSPLHF TRBJ1-6 NA NA TRBV7-7
TGTGCCAGCAGCTTAATGGGGGCAGGGCACATGAACACTGAAGCTTTCTTT CASSLMGAGHMNTEAFF TRBJ1-1 NA NA TRBV11-2
TGTGCCATCAGTGAGTCGACGGGACAGACTAACTATGGCTACACCTTC CAISESTGQTNYGYTF TRBJ1-2 few TRBD1 TRBV10-3
TGTGCCAGCAGCTCAGCGGGGGGGACCCAGTACTTC CASSSAGGTQYF TRBJ2-5 NA TRBD2 TRBV7-2
TGTGCCAGCCTGCGGTCCGGACAGGGGGCGTATGGCTACACCTTC CASLRSGQGAYGYTF TRBJ1-2 NA TRBD1 TRBV2
TGTGCCAGCAGGCCCGGGACAGGGAACTATGGCTACACCTTC CASRPGTGNYGYTF TRBJ1-2 NA TRBD1 TRBV5-5
TGCGCCAGCAGCCCCAACCGGGACAGTATAGCCGGGGAGCTGTTTTTT CASSPNRDSIAGELFF TRBJ2-2 NA TRBD1 TRBV5-1
TGTGCCAGCAGCTTACTTAGCAATCAGCCCCAGCATTTT CASSLLSNQPQHF TRBJ1-5 NA NA TRBV7-2
TGCGCCAGCAGTTTACCGGGACAGGCATCCACAGATACGCAGTATTTT CASSLPGQASTDTQYF TRBJ2-3 NA TRBD1 TRBV5-1
TGTGCCAGCAGCTTAGTCTGGGCCGACAGAGGAAATGAGCAGTTCTTC CASSLVWADRGNEQFF TRBJ2-1 NA NA TRBV7-2
TGTGCCAGCACCCCGTCCCCCTACGAGCAGTACTTC CASTPSPYEQYF TRBJ2-7 NA NA TRBV28
TGTGCCAGCAGCCCGGAAGGGACAGGAATACCCACCTTC CASSPEGTGIPTF TRBJ1-2 few TRBD1 TRBV5-5
TGTGCCTGGAACTCCCCGGGCTCTGGAAACACCATATATTTT CAWNSPGSGNTIYF TRBJ1-3 few NA TRBV30
TGTGCCAGCAGCTCGCGGGGGACAGGGGGGATGAACACTGAAGCTTTCTTT CASSSRGTGGMNTEAFF TRBJ1-1 once TRBD1 TRBV7-9
TGCGCCAGCAGCTGGGGGGACAGGGAGGCCACAGATACGCAGTATTTT CASSWGDREATDTQYF TRBJ2-3 NA TRBD1 TRBV5-1
TGTGCCAGCTCCCCTCCGGGACAACTCCTTGGCACCTTC CASSPPGQLLGTF TRBJ1-2 NA NA TRBV18
TGCGCCAGCAGCTCACAGGGGGTTACTAATGAAAAACTGTTTTTT CASSSQGVTNEKLFF TRBJ1-4 NA TRBD1 TRBV5-1
TGTGCCAGTTGCGGCCTACAAAGCAATCAGCCCCAGCATTTT CASCGLQSNQPQHF TRBJ1-5 few NA TRBV19
TGTGCCAGCAGCCTTGCCGGTAGCACAGATACGCAGTATTTT CASSLAGSTDTQYF TRBJ2-3 NA NA TRBV7-2
TGCGCCAGCAGCCCCGGACAGGGATCATACAATGAGCAGTTCTTC CASSPGQGSYNEQFF TRBJ2-1 once TRBD1 TRBV5-1
TGTGCCAGTAGTAAAAAAGGGGGCGATTACACCTACGAGCAGTACTTC CASSKKGGDYTYEQYF TRBJ2-7 NA TRBD1 TRBV19
TGTGCCAGCAACACCTTTATAGGGACAGGGGGGGTCTACGGCTACACCTTC CASNTFIGTGGVYGYTF TRBJ1-2 NA TRBD1 TRBV28
TGTGCCAGCAGTGACCGGGGTAAAGGAAACACCATATATTTT CASSDRGKGNTIYF TRBJ1-3 few NA TRBV25-1
TGTGCCTGGAGGAGGGAGGGAGTACCCTTCACTGAAGCTTTCTTT CAWRREGVPFTEAFF TRBJ1-1 NA NA TRBV30
TGTGCCGAAGGTCCTCGCAGGGGAAATTTATTTTTTGAAGCTTTCTTT CAEGPRRGNLFFEAFF TRBJ1-1 NA NA TRBV15
TGTGCCAGCAGGGAACTCCTCGGGGGGAGCTCCTACAATGAGCAGTTCTTC CASRELLGGSSYNEQFF TRBJ2-1 NA TRBD2 TRBV4-2
TGTGCCACCAGTGATGGCAGGGAGGTTGGCTACACCTTC CATSDGREVGYTF TRBJ1-2 NA NA TRBV24-1
TGTGCCAGCTCACCATTGGACAGCTCCTCGGGAAACACCATATATTTT CASSPLDSSSGNTIYF TRBJ1-3 NA NA TRBV18
TGCAGTGCTAGATCAGGGACTGAAGCTTTCTTT CSARSGTEAFF TRBJ1-1 NA NA TRBV20-1
TGTGCCAGCAGTTGGGACCGGGACAGCCTCTATGGCTACACCTTC CASSWDRDSLYGYTF TRBJ1-2 NA TRBD1 TRBV7-8
TGTGCCAGCAGCCGTCTGAGCGGGGCGACCGGGGAGCTGTTTTTT CASSRLSGATGELFF TRBJ2-2 NA TRBD2 TRBV5-5
TGTGCCAGCAGCCAGTCCGGGACAATGGCTGGCTACACCTTC CASSQSGTMAGYTF TRBJ1-2 NA NA TRBV3-1/TRBV3-2
TGTGCCAGCAGTTCGACGACAGCCCCTGGGCAGTTCTTC CASSSTTAPGQFF TRBJ2-1 NA NA TRBV28
TGTGCCTGGCAGGGGCGAGCGGGGTACTCCTACGAGCAGTACTTC CAWQGRAGYSYEQYF TRBJ2-7 NA NA TRBV30
TGTGCCAGCAGTCGACAGGGTTACGGTACAACTAATGAAAAACTGTTTTTT CASSRQGYGTTNEKLFF TRBJ1-4 NA TRBD1 TRBV6-6